The 29 T cell receptor beta chains below come from one sample, sequenced in a study of blood T cell repertoires in COVID-19. TCRdb keeps only in-frame clones here, not all; method: immunoSEQ multiplex PCR. The sample shows fewer than 300,000 clones, 80% to 90% of them seen only once. Sequencing was carried out using peripheral blood. The receptors shown here come from a woman between 50 and 59 years old with acute or convalescent COVID-19.

The gene calls are TRBV5-1 and TRBJ2-7; TRBD1 matches at 10 bases. The V gene end was trimmed by 1 base and the J gene end by 7 bases; junction bases not matched to a gene: 11. Per the germline V gene, CDR1 is SGHRS and CDR2 is YFSETQ. CDR3 length: 16 residues. CDR3 DNA sequence: TGCGCCAGCAGCTTGTATTGGGACAGGGGACCGGGGGAGCAGTACTTC. It codes for CASSLYWDRGPGEQYF.

V is TRBV19 and J is TRBJ1-1; TRBD1 might be the D (5 bases). The CDR3 loop spans 14 amino acids. V lost 2 bases and J lost 2, with 9 bases in between. CDR1 is LNHDA and CDR2 is SQIVND in the germline V gene (reference sequence). Here the CDR3 reads CASSIYQGNTEAFF. DNA of the CDR3: TGTGCCAGTAGTATATATCAGGGCAACACTGAAGCTTTCTTT.

This chain connects TRBV5-5 to TRBJ1-5; D unresolved. Germline CDR1 is SGHKS and CDR2 is YYEKEE (reference sequence). V shed 2 bases and J shed 4 bases, with 13 bases lying between them. CDR3 size: 15 residues. This CDR3 reads CASSLIFVPNQPQHF. CDR3 sequence (DNA): TGTGCCAGCAGCTTAATCTTCGTTCCGAATCAGCCCCAGCATTTT.

V is TRBV28 and J is TRBJ1-5; D call uncertain. Germline assignment: CDR1 MDHEN and CDR2 SYDVKM. Trimming pared 6 bases from V and 2 bases from J, leaving 14 bases between. The CDR3 is 15 amino acids. CDR3 sequence reads: CASSLVPGGNQPQHF. The CDR3, as DNA: TGTGCCAGCAGCTTGGTTCCGGGTGGCAATCAGCCCCAGCATTTT.

This clone was seen a single time. The chain recombines TRBV7-2 with TRBJ2-2; D perhaps matches TRBD2 (5 bases). Trimming removed 2 bases at V and 4 bases at J, with 8 bases between. This CDR3 contains 14 residues. Germline-derived CDR1 and CDR2 are SGHTA and FQGNSA. CDR3 loop: CASSLSGRTGELFF. As DNA, the CDR3 is TGTGCCAGCAGCTTAAGCGGACGCACCGGGGAGCTGTTTTTT.

The table lists this clone with many counts. Within the sample, other DNA sequences also encode this same CDR3. The CDR3 DNA sequence: TGCGCCAGCAGCCAAACCGGGACAGGGGGCCGTCAGCCCCAGCATTTT. Translated: CASSQTGTGGRQPQHF. The chain is built from TRBV4-3 and TRBJ1-5; 12 bases align to TRBD1. The germline gives CDR1 LGHNA, CDR2 YSLEER. After removal of 2 bases from V and 6 bases from J, the junction contained 5 bases not matched to a gene. CDR3 length: 16 residues.

The chain is built from TRBV11-1 and TRBJ1-2; 7 positions match TRBD1. J gave up 3 bases and V 4 bases, and 11 bases lay outside the gene matches. Germline CDR1 SGHAT, CDR2 FQDESV (reference sequence). The CDR3 loop spans 16 amino acids. As DNA, the CDR3 is TGTGCCAGCAGCTGGACCCGAGGGGGCGACGACTATGGCTACACCTTC. Protein: CASSWTRGGDDYGYTF.

CDR3 protein: CSVLDFGRGGSYEQYF. Here the CDR3 DNA reads TGCAGCGTTCTAGACTTTGGAAGGGGCGGTTCCTACGAGCAGTACTTC. This rearrangement joins TRBV29-1 to TRBJ2-7, with D perhaps matching TRBD1 (5 bases). V was shortened by 5 bases and J by 1 base, with 21 bases between the two germline ends. In germline, CDR1 is SQVTM, CDR2 ANQGSEA. The CDR3 is made up of 16 amino acids.

The chain links TRBV5-6 to TRBJ1-4; 9 bases line up with TRBD1. Germline-derived CDR1 and CDR2 are SGHDT and YYEEEE. The junction had 4 bases not matched to a gene; V was cut back by 3 bases and J by 7 bases. The CDR3 has 14 residues. In DNA form, the CDR3 reads TGTGCCAGCAGCTGGGGACAGGGACGTGAAAAACTGTTTTTT. It codes for CASSWGQGREKLFF.

The chain couples TRBV6-5 to TRBJ1-1; perhaps TRBD1 as D (6 bases). Trimming took off 10 bases at V and 4 bases at J, with 13 bases between the two ends. The CDR3 consists of 12 residues. CDR1 is MNHEY, CDR2 SVGAGI, per germline. The CDR3 DNA reads as TGTGCCACCGTCAGGGGAACCACTGAAGCTTTCTTT. This sequence encodes CATVRGTTEAFF.

This chain uses TRBV19 with TRBJ1-1; TRBD1 matches at 9 bases. V lost 6 bases, J lost 5 bases, and 7 bases stayed unmatched. This CDR3 is 14 amino acids long. The germline CDR1 and CDR2 sequences are LNHDA and SQIVND (reference sequence). CDR3 loop: CASSNRGLDTEAFF. The DNA of the CDR3 is TGTGCCAGTAGCAACAGGGGGCTGGATACTGAAGCTTTCTTT.

The V gene is TRBV2, the J gene TRBJ1-1; 8 bases are a match to TRBD1. CDR3 size: 14 residues. Germline CDR1 and CDR2: SNHLY and FYNNEI. Trimming cost V 6 bases and J 3 bases; bases outside gene matches: 6. CDR3 bases: TGTGCCAGCAGGACGGACAGGGAGGACACTGAAGCTTTCTTT. Its translation: CASRTDREDTEAFF.

A single count supports this clone. CDR3 DNA sequence: TGTGCCAGCAGTTTAAGGACAGGGGGCTTTGAAGCTTTCTTT. Translation: CASSLRTGGFEAFF. V and J are TRBV27 and TRBJ1-1; 11 bases are shared with TRBD1. Germline trimming cut 2 bases from V and 7 bases from J; bases unmatched to any gene: 3. This CDR3 is built from 14 residues. Looked up from germline, CDR1 is MNHEY and CDR2 is SMNVEV (reference sequence).

The chain's CDR3 is CASSLFQGNYGYTF. CDR3 DNA sequence: TGTGCCAGCAGTTTGTTCCAGGGAAACTATGGCTACACCTTC. The chain couples TRBV6-4 to TRBJ1-2, with a tentative D call TRBD1 (5 bases). Trimming took 5 bases from V and 2 from J, leaving 12 bases between them. The CDR3 contains 14 residues. Germline values: CDR1 MRHNA, CDR2 SNTAGT.

The genes are TRBV18 and TRBJ2-7; a possible D gene is TRBD1 (7 bases). V was shortened by 3 bases and J by 6 bases, with 15 bases between the two germline ends. The CDR3 runs to 14 residues. Germline V CDR1 and CDR2: KGHSH, LQKENI. The CDR3 spells CASSPSPQGGEQYF. In nucleotides, the CDR3 is TGTGCCAGCTCACCGTCTCCCCAGGGGGGCGAGCAGTACTTC.

This chain links TRBV29-1 with TRBJ2-1, with 9 bases fitting TRBD2. CDR1 and CDR2 (germline): SQVTM, ANQGSEA. Trimming took 7 bases from V and 5 from J; bases not matched to a gene: 9. This CDR3 contains 14 residues. The CDR3 sequence: CSGARLAGNNEQFF. CDR3 nucleotides: TGCAGCGGGGCGCGGCTAGCGGGAAACAATGAGCAGTTCTTC.

This clone was recorded once. V usage is TRBV10-3 and J usage is TRBJ2-5; D is perhaps TRBD2 (7 bases). The CDR3 length is 14 residues. The ends were cut back, 0 bases at V and 5 bases at J, with 10 bases in the middle. Per germline, CDR1 ENHRY and CDR2 SYGVKD. The CDR3 spells CAISESGGQETQYF. CDR3 in DNA: TGTGCCATCAGTGAGTCGGGGGGGCAGGAGACCCAGTACTTC.

The chain has TRBV5-1 and TRBJ1-4; 7 nucleotides agree with TRBD1. The V and J ends lost 0 bases and 3 bases, in that order; junction bases with no gene match: 2. Germline V gene data show CDR1 as SGHRS and CDR2 as YFSETQ. The CDR3 loop spans 15 amino acids. The chain's CDR3 is CASSLVGQSNEKLFF. In DNA form, the CDR3 reads TGCGCCAGCAGCTTGGTGGGACAGTCTAATGAAAAACTGTTTTTT.

The chain joins TRBV18 to TRBJ1-2; TRBD1 matches at 10 bases. Per the germline V gene, CDR1 is KGHSH and CDR2 is LQKENI. The CDR3 spans 16 residues. V was pared by 3 bases and J by 8 bases, with 12 bases of the junction left unmatched. CDR3 region: CASSPTPGQGRDGYTF. Written as DNA, the CDR3 is TGTGCCAGCTCACCCACACCGGGACAGGGGAGAGACGGCTACACCTTC.

J is TRBJ2-5 and V is TRBV9, with a tentative D call TRBD2 (7 bases). The germline V and J ends were trimmed by 1 base and 4 bases, with 14 bases remaining between them. Germline CDR1 SGDLS, CDR2 YYNGEE. The CDR3 contains 15 residues. CDR3 region: CASSVLAVRGETQYF. DNA for the CDR3: TGTGCCAGCAGCGTACTAGCGGTCAGGGGAGAGACCCAGTACTTC.

The gene calls are TRBV28 and TRBJ2-1; 12 nucleotides match TRBD1. The CDR3 is 19 amino acids. J was trimmed by 0 bases and V by 5 bases; bases with no gene match: 11. In germline, CDR1 is MDHEN, CDR2 SYDVKM. The CDR3 DNA follows: TGTGCCAGCAGTGCGGCCGGGACAGGGGGCTGGAGCTCCTACAATGAGCAGTTCTTC. Its translation: CASSAAGTGGWSSYNEQFF.

This chain joins TRBV27 and TRBJ2-2; D gene uncertain. Trimming took 3 bases from V and 1 from J, leaving 6 bases between them. The length of the CDR3 is 14 residues. Per the germline V gene, CDR1 is MNHEY and CDR2 is SMNVEV (reference sequence). The CDR3 loop is CASSFSRNTGELFF. The CDR3 DNA sequence: TGTGCCAGCAGTTTCTCTCGGAACACCGGGGAGCTGTTTTTT.

This clone has only one observation. This chain links TRBV6-6 with TRBJ2-2, with a tentative D call TRBD2 (6 bases). Germline lookup yields CDR1 MNHNY and CDR2 SVGAGI (reference sequence). Trimming stripped 7 bases from V and 1 base from J, with 10 bases between. The CDR3 length is 14 residues. The CDR3 DNA is TGTGCCAGCAAACTAGCCGTGAACACCGGGGAGCTGTTTTTT. It codes for CASKLAVNTGELFF.

The chain recombines TRBV6-4 with TRBJ2-1; 7 positions agree with TRBD2. The CDR3 spans 16 residues. J was trimmed by 5 bases and V by 2 bases; bases with no gene match: 9. Germline values: CDR1 MRHNA, CDR2 SNTAGT. The CDR3 bases are TGTGCCAGCAGTGACGTGGCGGGAGACGGTGACAATGAGCAGTTCTTC. Protein sequence: CASSDVAGDGDNEQFF.

The V call is TRBV19, the J call TRBJ1-2; tentative D call: TRBD1 (6 bases). The CDR3 is 13 amino acids. Germline assignment: CDR1 LNHDA and CDR2 SQIVND (reference sequence). Trimming pared 5 bases from V and 8 bases from J, leaving 15 bases between. The CDR3 nucleotides read TGTGCCAGTAGTCCCTATCCAGGGGAAGGCTACACCTTC. Amino acid sequence: CASSPYPGEGYTF. Full variable domain (rest looked up from reference TRBV19 and TRBJ1-2): DGGITQSPKYLFRKEGQNVTLSCEQNLNHDAMYWYRQDPGQGLRLIYYSQIVNDFQKGDIAEGYSVSREKKESFPLTVTSAQKNPTAFYLCASSPYPGEGYTFGSGTRLTVV.

This clone was counted a single time. The chain carries TRBV30 and TRBJ2-2, with 12 bases identical to TRBD2. The CDR3 covers 17 residues. The V and J ends lost 3 bases and 8 bases, in that order; junction bases with no gene match: 13. The germline V gene encodes CDR1 GTSNPN and CDR2 SVGIG (reference sequence). The CDR3 nucleotides are TGTGCCTGGAGGGACCTAGCGGGAGGGTTTCGCCCGGGGGAGCTGTTTTTT. This codes for CAWRDLAGGFRPGELFF.

The chain joins TRBV3-1 (or the pseudogene TRBV3-2) to TRBJ2-1; 10 bases align to TRBD2. After removal of 4 bases from V and 6 bases from J, the junction contained 15 bases not matched to a gene. CDR3 length: 18 amino acids. Germline V lookup: CDR1 LGHDT, CDR2 YNNKEL (reference sequence). DNA for the CDR3: TGTGCCAGCAGCCCCGGGACTAGCGTTATCCTAGGGGGCAATGAGCAGTTCTTC. It yields the protein CASSPGTSVILGGNEQFF.

This chain links TRBV2 with TRBJ1-3, with unresolved D. There are 10 residues in the CDR3. The ends were cut back, 8 bases at V and 3 bases at J, with 2 bases in the middle. Germline V lookup: CDR1 SNHLY, CDR2 FYNNEI. CDR3 sequence: CASLGNTIYF. The CDR3 DNA sequence: TGTGCCAGCCTTGGAAACACCATATATTTT.

There are a few counts of this clone. The chain has TRBV12-3 or TRBV12-4 and TRBJ1-1, with D uncertain. The CDR3 is made up of 12 amino acids. Trimming cost V 2 bases and J 2 bases, with 3 bases left between them. The CDR3 is CASSLQNTEAFF. In DNA, the CDR3 is TGTGCCAGCAGTTTACAAAACACTGAAGCTTTCTTT.